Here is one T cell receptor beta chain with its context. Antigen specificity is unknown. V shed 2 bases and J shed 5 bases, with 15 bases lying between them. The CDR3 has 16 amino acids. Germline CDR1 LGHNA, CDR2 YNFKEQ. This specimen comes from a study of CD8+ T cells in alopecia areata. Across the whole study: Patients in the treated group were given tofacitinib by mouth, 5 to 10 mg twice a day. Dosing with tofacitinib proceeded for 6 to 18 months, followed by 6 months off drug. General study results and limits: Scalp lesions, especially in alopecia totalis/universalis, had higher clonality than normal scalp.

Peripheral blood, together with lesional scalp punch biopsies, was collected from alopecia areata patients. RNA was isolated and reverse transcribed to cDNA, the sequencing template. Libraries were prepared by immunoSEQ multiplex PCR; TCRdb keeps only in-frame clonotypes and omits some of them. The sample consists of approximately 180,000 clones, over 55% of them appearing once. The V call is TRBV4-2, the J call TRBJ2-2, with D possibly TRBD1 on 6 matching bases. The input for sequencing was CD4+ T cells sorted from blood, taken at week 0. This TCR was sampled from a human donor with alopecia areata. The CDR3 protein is CASSQTTGPGTGELFF. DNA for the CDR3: TGTGCCAGCAGCCAAACGACAGGCCCCGGGACCGGGGAGCTGTTTTTT.